This TCR beta chain was documented in a study of T cell repertoires in cytomegalovirus infection. Study as a whole: An indication of both CMV infection and matching HLA type came from public TCR beta signatures. Study-level points and caveats: CMV-specific TCR beta clonotypes restricted by HLA-C were the ones dominating the ex vivo response. CMV carriers with the relevant HLA were identified by cumulative public TCR beta family frequency.

TCRdb redid the calling of the reads with MiXCR, one entry per CDR3 protein. Altogether roughly 760,000 distinct CDR3 sequences are present, approximately 34% being singletons, with the ten largest covering about 2.8%. CDR1 and CDR2 from the germline V gene are MNHEY and SMNVEV (reference sequence). CDR3 length equals 13 residues. The V end was cut by 4 bases, the J end by 12 bases, with 16 bases between. With respect to this clonotype: Its antigen is currently unknown.

This sequence originates from a human donor in good health (CMV status not recorded). Some clones in this sample may be carry-over from other donors' samples. The chain joins TRBV27 to TRBJ2-1; possibly TRBD1 for D (5 bases). The sample taken for sequencing was PBMCs. This CDR3 is CASSSIGQTVQFF. CDR3 sequence (DNA): TGTGCCAGCAGTTCCATAGGACAAACCGTGCAGTTCTTC.